This T cell receptor (beta chain) stems from a study of cytomegalovirus exposure and HLA in healthy donors. The study ran its PCR with 60 Vbeta and 13 Jbeta primers. The method was immunoSEQ multiplex PCR; TCRdb's version includes in-frame clones alone and lacks a portion of them. Here the sample spans 150,000 to 200,000 clones, roughly three quarters being singletons. The trim removed 4 bases at V and 3 bases at J, leaving 9 bases unmatched. CDR1 is SGHRS and CDR2 is YFSETQ in the germline V gene. The CDR3 loop spans 16 amino acids. The chain couples TRBV5-1 to TRBJ2-7; 11 bases match TRBD1. The clonotype originates from a woman in her forties or fifties in good health and CMV-seropositive. The sequencing sample was made of PBMCs. The CDR3 protein is CASSDRDRGSNYEQYF. The CDR3 bases are TGCGCCAGCAGCGACCGGGACAGGGGGTCGAACTACGAGCAGTACTTC.